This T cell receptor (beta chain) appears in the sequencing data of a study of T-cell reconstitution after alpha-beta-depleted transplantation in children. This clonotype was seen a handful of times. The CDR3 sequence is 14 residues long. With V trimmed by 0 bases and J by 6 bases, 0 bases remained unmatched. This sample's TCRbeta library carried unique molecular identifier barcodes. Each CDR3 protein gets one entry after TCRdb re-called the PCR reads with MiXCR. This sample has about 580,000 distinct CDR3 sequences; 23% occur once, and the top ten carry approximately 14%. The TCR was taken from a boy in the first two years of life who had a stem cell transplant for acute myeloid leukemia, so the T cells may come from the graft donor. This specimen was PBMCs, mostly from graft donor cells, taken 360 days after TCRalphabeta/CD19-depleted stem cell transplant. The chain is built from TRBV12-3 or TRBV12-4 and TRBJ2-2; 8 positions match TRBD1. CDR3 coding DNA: TGTGCCAGCAGTTTAGCCAGGGGGCCCGGGGAGCTGTTTTTT. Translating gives CASSLARGPGELFF.